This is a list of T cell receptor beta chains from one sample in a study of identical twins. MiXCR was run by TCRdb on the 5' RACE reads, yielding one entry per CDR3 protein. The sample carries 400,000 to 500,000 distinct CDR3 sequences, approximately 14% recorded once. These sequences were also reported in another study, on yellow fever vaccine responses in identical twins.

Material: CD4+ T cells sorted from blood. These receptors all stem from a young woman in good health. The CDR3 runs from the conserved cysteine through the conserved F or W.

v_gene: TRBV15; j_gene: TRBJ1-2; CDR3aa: CATSPDRTGFNYGYTF
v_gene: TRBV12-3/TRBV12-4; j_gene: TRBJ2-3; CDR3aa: CASSSLDRVDTQYF
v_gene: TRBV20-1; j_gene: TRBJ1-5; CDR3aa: CSAREWGEPNQPQHF
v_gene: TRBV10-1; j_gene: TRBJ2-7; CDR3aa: CASSDASYEQYF
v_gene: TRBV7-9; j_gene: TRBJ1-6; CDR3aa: CASSRGQGESPLHF
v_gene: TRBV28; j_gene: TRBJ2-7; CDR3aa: CASSPTLTGYEQYF
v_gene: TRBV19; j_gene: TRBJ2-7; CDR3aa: CASSWGQSSYEQYF
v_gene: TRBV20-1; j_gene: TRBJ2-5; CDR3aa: CSAEDRVQETQYF
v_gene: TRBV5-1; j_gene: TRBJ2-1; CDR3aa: CASSFKAESYNEQFF
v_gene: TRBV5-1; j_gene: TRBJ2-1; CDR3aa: CASSLEASEPYNEQFF
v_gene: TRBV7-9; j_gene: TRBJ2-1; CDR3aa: CASSFVTGLLNEQFF
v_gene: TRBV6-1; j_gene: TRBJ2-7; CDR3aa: CASSLTGQGNYEQYF
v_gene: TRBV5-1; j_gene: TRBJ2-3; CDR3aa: CASSGVPGLAQYF
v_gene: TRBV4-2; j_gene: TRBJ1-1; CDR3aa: CASSQDRSRDTEAFF
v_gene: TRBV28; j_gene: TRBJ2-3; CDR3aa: CASSLFAGVGTDTQYF
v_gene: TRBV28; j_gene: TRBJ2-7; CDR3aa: CASRTATYEQYF
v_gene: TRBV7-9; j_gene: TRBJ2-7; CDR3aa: CASSLAGGHYEQYF
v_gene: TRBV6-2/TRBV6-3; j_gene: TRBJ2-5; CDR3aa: CASSSPGRARRERTQYF
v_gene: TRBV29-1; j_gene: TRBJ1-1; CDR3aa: CSVDTGGGMNTEAFF
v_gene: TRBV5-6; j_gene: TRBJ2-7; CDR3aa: CASSPGILYEQYF
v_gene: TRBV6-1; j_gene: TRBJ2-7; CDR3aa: CASSRPPSGRHYEQYF
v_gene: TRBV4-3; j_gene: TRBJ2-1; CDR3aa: CASSQAGGYEQFF